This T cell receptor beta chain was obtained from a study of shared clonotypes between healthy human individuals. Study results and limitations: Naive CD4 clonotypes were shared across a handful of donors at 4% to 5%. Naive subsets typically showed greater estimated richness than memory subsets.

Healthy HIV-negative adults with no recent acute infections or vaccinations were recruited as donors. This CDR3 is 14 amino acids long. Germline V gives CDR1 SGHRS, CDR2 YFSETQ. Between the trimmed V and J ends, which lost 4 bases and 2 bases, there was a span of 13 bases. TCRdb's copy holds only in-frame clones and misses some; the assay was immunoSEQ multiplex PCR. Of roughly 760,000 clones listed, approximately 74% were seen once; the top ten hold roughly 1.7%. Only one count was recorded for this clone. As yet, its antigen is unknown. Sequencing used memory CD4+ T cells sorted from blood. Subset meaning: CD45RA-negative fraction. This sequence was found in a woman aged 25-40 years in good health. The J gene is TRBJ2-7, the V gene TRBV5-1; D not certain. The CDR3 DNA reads TGCGCCAGCAGCCCCGTTGAAAGAACCTACGAGCAGTACTTC. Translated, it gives CASSPVERTYEQYF.